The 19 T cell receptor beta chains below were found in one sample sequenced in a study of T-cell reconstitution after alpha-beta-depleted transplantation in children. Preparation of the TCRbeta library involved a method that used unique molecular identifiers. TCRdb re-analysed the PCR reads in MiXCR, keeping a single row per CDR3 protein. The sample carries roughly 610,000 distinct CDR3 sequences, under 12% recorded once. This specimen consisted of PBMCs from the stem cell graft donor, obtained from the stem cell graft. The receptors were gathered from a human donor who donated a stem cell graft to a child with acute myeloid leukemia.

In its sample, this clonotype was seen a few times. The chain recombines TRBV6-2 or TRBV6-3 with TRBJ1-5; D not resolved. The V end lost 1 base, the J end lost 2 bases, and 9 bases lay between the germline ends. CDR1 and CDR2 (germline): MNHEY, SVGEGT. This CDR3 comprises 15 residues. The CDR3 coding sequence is TGTGCCAGCAGTTACTGGGAATCGGGCAATCAGCCCCAGCATTTT. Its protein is CASSYWESGNQPQHF.

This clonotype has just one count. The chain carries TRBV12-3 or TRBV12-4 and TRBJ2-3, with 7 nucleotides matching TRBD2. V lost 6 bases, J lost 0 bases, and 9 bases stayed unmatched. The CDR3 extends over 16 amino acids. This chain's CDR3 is CASSRISGWSTDTQYF. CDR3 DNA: TGTGCCAGCAGCCGTATTAGCGGGTGGAGCACAGATACGCAGTATTTT.

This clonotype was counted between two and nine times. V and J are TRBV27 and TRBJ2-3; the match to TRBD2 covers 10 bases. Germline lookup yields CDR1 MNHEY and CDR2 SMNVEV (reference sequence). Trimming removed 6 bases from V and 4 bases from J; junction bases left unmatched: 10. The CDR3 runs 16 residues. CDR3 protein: CASSILAGGRSDTQYF. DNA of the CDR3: TGTGCCAGCAGCATCTTAGCGGGAGGCCGCTCAGATACGCAGTATTTT.

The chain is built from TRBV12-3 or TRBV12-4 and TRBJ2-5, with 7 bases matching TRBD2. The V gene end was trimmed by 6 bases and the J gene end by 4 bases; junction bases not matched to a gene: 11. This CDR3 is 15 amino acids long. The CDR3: CASSPETSRLETQYF. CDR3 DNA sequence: TGTGCCAGCAGCCCGGAGACTAGCCGATTAGAGACCCAGTACTTC.

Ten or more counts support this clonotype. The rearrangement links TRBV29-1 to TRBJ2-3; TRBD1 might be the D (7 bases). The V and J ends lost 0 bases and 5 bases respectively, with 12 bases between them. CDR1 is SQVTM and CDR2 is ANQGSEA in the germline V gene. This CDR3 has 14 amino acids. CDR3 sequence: CSVEDQGGGDTQYF. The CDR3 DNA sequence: TGCAGCGTTGAAGATCAGGGGGGTGGAGATACGCAGTATTTT.

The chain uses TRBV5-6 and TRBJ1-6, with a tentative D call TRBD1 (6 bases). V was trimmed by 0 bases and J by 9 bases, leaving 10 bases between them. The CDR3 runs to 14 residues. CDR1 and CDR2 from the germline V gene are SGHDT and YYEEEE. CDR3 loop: CASSLVQGSSPLHF. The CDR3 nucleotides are TGTGCCAGCAGCTTGGTCCAGGGGAGTTCACCCCTCCACTTT.

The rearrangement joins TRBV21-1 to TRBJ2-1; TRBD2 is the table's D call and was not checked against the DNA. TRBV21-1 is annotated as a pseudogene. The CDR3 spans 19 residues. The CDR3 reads CASSTPGTSGSPIYNEQFF. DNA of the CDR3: TGTGCCAGCAGCACCCCGGGGACTAGCGGGAGCCCCATTTACAATGAGCAGTTCTTC.

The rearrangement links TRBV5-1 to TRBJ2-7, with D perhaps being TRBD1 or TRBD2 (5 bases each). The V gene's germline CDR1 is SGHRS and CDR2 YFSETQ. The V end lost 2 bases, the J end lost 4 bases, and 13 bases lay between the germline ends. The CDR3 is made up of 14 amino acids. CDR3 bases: TGCGCCAGCAGCTTCGGGGACGCTAAATACGAGCAGTACTTC. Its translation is CASSFGDAKYEQYF. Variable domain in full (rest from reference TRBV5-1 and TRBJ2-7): KAGVTQTPRYLIKTRGQQVTLSCSPISGHRSVSWYQQTPGQGLQFLFEYFSETQRNKGNFPGRFSGRQFSNSRSEMNVSTLELGDSALYLCASSFGDAKYEQYFGPGTRLTVT.

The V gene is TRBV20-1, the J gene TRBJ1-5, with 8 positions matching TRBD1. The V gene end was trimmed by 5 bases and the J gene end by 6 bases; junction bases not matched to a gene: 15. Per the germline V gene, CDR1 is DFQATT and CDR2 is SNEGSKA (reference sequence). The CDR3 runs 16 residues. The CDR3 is CSAPPAGGISGQPQHF. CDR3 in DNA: TGCAGTGCTCCCCCGGCAGGGGGCATCAGTGGTCAGCCCCAGCATTTT.

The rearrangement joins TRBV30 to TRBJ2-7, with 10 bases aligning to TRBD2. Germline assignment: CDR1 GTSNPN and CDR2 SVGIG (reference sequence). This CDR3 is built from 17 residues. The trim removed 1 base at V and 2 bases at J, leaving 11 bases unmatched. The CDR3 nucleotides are TGTGCCTGGAGTGGGTCGACTAGCGGGTTTCCCCCCTACGAGCAGTACTTC. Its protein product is CAWSGSTSGFPPYEQYF.

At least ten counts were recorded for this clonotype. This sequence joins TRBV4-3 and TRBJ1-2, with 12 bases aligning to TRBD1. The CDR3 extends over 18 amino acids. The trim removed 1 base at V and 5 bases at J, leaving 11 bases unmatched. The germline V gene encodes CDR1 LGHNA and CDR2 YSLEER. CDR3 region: CASSQATGTGGYWYGYTF. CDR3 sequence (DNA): TGCGCCAGCAGCCAAGCTACCGGGACAGGGGGCTATTGGTATGGCTACACCTTC.

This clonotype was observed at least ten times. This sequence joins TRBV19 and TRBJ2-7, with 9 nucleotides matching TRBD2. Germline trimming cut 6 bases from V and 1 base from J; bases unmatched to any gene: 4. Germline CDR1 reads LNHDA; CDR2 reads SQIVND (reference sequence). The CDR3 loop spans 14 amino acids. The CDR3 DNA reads TGTGCCAGTAGACGGAGCGGGAGGTCCTACGAGCAGTACTTC. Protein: CASRRSGRSYEQYF.

CDR3 DNA: TGCGCCAGCAGCCACAGGGTTTCCGACTACGAGCAGTACTTC. Its protein is CASSHRVSDYEQYF. The chain employs TRBV5-1 and TRBJ2-7; maybe TRBD1 (6 bases). Germline values: CDR1 SGHRS, CDR2 YFSETQ. Trimming left V 4 bases short and J 3 bases short, with 14 bases between. The CDR3 loop spans 14 amino acids. Based on the CDR3 plus reference TRBV5-1 and TRBJ2-7, the full variable domain is KAGVTQTPRYLIKTRGQQVTLSCSPISGHRSVSWYQQTPGQGLQFLFEYFSETQRNKGNFPGRFSGRQFSNSRSEMNVSTLELGDSALYLCASSHRVSDYEQYFGPGTRLTVT.

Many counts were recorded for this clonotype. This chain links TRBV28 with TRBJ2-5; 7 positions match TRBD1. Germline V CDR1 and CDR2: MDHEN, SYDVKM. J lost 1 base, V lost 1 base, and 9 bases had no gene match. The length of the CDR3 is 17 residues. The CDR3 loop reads CASSLYPWDSSQETQYF. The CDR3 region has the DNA TGTGCCAGCAGTTTATACCCTTGGGACAGCAGCCAAGAGACCCAGTACTTC.

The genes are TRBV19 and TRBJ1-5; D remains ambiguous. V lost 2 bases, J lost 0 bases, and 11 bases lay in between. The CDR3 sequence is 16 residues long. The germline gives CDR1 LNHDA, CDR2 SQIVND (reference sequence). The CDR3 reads CASSIRGAYSNQPQHF. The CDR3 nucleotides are TGTGCCAGTAGTATACGCGGCGCTTATAGCAATCAGCCCCAGCATTTT. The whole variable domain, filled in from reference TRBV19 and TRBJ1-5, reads DGGITQSPKYLFRKEGQNVTLSCEQNLNHDAMYWYRQDPGQGLRLIYYSQIVNDFQKGDIAEGYSVSREKKESFPLTVTSAQKNPTAFYLCASSIRGAYSNQPQHFGDGTRLSIL.

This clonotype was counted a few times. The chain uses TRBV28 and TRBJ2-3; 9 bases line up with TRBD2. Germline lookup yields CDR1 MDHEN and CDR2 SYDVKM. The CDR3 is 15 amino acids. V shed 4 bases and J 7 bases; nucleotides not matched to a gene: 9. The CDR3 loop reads CASSSPGSGGNTQYF. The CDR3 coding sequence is TGTGCCAGCAGTTCCCCAGGAAGCGGGGGGAATACGCAGTATTTT.

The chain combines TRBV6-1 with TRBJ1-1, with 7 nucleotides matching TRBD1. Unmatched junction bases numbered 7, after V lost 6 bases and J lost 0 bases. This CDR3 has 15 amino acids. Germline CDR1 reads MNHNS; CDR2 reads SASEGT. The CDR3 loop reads CASSRSTGMNTEAFF. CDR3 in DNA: TGTGCCAGCAGCCGTTCGACAGGGATGAACACTGAAGCTTTCTTT.

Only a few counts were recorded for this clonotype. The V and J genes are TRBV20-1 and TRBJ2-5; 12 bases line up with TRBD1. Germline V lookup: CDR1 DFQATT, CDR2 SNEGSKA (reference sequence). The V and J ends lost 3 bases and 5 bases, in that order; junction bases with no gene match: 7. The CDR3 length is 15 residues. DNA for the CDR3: TGCAGTGCTAGCCCCGGGACAGGGGGCGATGAGACCCAGTACTTC. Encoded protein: CSASPGTGGDETQYF.

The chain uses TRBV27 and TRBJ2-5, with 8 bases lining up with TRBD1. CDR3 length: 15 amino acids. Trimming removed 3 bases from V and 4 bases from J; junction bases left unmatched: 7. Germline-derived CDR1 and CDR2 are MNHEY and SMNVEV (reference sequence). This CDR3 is CASSFSTGTGETQYF. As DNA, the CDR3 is TGTGCCAGCAGTTTTTCCACCGGGACAGGAGAGACCCAGTACTTC.